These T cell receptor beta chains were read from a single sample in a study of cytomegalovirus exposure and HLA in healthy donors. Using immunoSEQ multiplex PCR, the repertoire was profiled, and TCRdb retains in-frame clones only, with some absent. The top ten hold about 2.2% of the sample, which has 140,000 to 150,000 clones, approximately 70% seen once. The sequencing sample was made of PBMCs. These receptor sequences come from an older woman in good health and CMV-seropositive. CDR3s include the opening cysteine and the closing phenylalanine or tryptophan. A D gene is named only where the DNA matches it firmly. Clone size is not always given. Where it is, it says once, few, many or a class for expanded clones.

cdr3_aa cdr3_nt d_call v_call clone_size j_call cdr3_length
CASSPHKGGIGNEQFF TGTGCCAGCAGCCCCCACAAGGGAGGGATAGGAAATGAGCAGTTCTTC TRBD2 TRBV7-2 NA TRBJ2-1 16
CASSRTGAEAFF TGTGCCAGCAGCAGGACTGGCGCTGAAGCTTTCTTT NA TRBV11-2 few TRBJ1-1 12
CASSLGEGEMDNEQFF TGTGCCAGCAGCTTAGGCGAGGGAGAGATGGACAATGAGCAGTTCTTC NA TRBV11-3 NA TRBJ2-1 16
CASSWGPSSSTEAFF TGTGCCAGCAGCTGGGGGCCATCAAGCAGCACTGAAGCTTTCTTT NA TRBV7-9 NA TRBJ1-1 15
CASRSTGGLTYEQYF TGTGCCAGCAGGTCAACAGGGGGCCTAACCTACGAGCAGTACTTC TRBD1 TRBV11-2 NA TRBJ2-7 15
CASSSRDISYEQYF TGCGCCAGCAGCTCCCGGGACATCTCCTACGAGCAGTACTTC NA TRBV5-1 NA TRBJ2-7 14
CASSSAPGGSYEQYF TGTGCCAGTAGTAGTGCCCCCGGCGGGAGCTACGAGCAGTACTTC TRBD2 TRBV19 NA TRBJ2-7 15
CASSLGTSGRAGELFF TGTGCCAGCAGCCTCGGGACTAGCGGGAGAGCCGGGGAGCTGTTTTTT TRBD2 TRBV14 NA TRBJ2-2 16
CASSPGGPDAFF TGTGCCAGCTCACCGGGGGGACCCGATGCTTTCTTT NA TRBV18 few TRBJ1-1 12
CSVEQLRQDTEAFF TGCAGCGTTGAACAACTCCGACAAGACACTGAAGCTTTCTTT NA TRBV29-1 NA TRBJ1-1 14
CASTNREGPGEQFF TGTGCCAGCACTAATCGGGAAGGGCCGGGTGAACAGTTCTTC NA TRBV6-6 NA TRBJ2-1 14
CASSYSRGDTQYF TGTGCCAGCAGCTACTCTAGGGGAGATACGCAGTATTTT NA TRBV13 NA TRBJ2-3 13
CASSQPSGGNEQFF TGTGCCAGCAGCCAGCCTTCGGGGGGGAATGAGCAGTTCTTC TRBD2 TRBV4-2 NA TRBJ2-1 14
CASSPGLVGNEQFF TGTGCCAGCAGCCCGGGACTAGTGGGGAATGAGCAGTTCTTC TRBD2 TRBV7-3 NA TRBJ2-1 14
CASSLRTLAGVIDTDTQYF TGTGCCAGCAGCTTACGAACGCTAGCGGGAGTCATTGACACAGATACGCAGTATTTT TRBD2 TRBV7-9 NA TRBJ2-3 19
CAIRVPQAEAFF TGTGCCATCAGAGTGCCGCAGGCTGAAGCTTTCTTT NA TRBV2 NA TRBJ1-1 12
CASSYSSTATNYGYTF TGTGCCAGCAGTTACTCTTCCACTGCTACTAACTATGGCTACACCTTC NA TRBV6-5 NA TRBJ1-2 16
CASTQPRSAEAFF TGTGCCAGCACCCAACCGAGGTCCGCTGAAGCTTTCTTT NA TRBV28 few TRBJ1-1 13
CASKGDRASSQPQHF TGTGCCAGTAAAGGGGACAGGGCATCGAGTCAGCCCCAGCATTTT TRBD1 TRBV19 NA TRBJ1-5 15
CASSYGTGQSEAFF TGTGCCAGCAGTTACGGAACGGGACAAAGTGAAGCTTTCTTT NA TRBV6-5 NA TRBJ1-1 14
CAISEVGIGQGQETQYF TGTGCCATCAGTGAGGTCGGCATAGGTCAGGGCCAAGAGACCCAGTACTTC NA TRBV10-3 NA TRBJ2-5 17
CASSQPGLAYEQYF TGTGCCAGCAGTCAACCGGGACTAGCCTACGAGCAGTACTTC TRBD2 TRBV6-5 few TRBJ2-7 14
CASSEYQGTSYNEQFF TGTGCCAGCAGTGAATATCAGGGGACAAGCTACAATGAGCAGTTCTTC NA TRBV6-1 NA TRBJ2-1 16
CASSSLTGVFYNEQFF TGTGCCAGCAGTTCCCTGACAGGCGTCTTTTACAATGAGCAGTTCTTC NA TRBV11-2 few TRBJ2-1 16
CASSVASGRDDQYF TGTGCCAGCAGCGTCGCTAGCGGGAGAGATGACCAGTACTTC TRBD2 TRBV9 NA TRBJ2-5 14
CASSARQTLNQPQHF TGTGCCAGCAGTGCGAGACAGACTCTCAATCAGCCCCAGCATTTT NA TRBV6-1 NA TRBJ1-5 15
CASSGTENYGYTF TGTGCCAGTAGCGGGACAGAAAACTATGGCTACACCTTC TRBD1 TRBV19 NA TRBJ1-2 13
CASSSWTGDSGNTIYF TGTGCCAGCAGCTCCTGGACAGGAGACTCTGGAAACACCATATATTTT TRBD1 TRBV7-9 NA TRBJ1-3 16
CASLGSEAGLYEQYF TGTGCCAGTCTGGGGAGTGAGGCGGGACTCTACGAGCAGTACTTC NA TRBV28 NA TRBJ2-7 15
CASSKDIPSGESEQYF TGTGCCAGCAGCAAAGATATCCCTAGCGGAGAAAGTGAGCAGTACTTC NA TRBV21-1 NA TRBJ2-7 16
CASSGGSSYNEQFF TGTGCCAGCAGTGGAGGGAGCTCCTACAATGAGCAGTTCTTC NA TRBV6-1 NA TRBJ2-1 14
CASSPGAGNQETQYF TGCGCCAGCAGCCCGGGCGCAGGGAACCAAGAGACCCAGTACTTC NA TRBV5-1 NA TRBJ2-5 15
CASSLAGIGNTEAFF TGTGCCAGCAGCCTCGCGGGGATCGGAAACACTGAAGCTTTCTTT NA TRBV6-5 NA TRBJ1-1 15
CASSQGLAGSLGTDTQYF TGCGCCAGCAGCCAGGGACTAGCGGGATCCCTAGGGACAGATACGCAGTATTTT TRBD2 TRBV4-1 few TRBJ2-3 18
CASSNRGLSGNTIYF TGTGCCAGCAGTAACAGGGGGCTTTCTGGAAACACCATATATTTT TRBD1 TRBV2 NA TRBJ1-3 15
CASSERGSYNEQFF TGTGCCAGCAGTGAACGGGGTTCCTACAATGAGCAGTTCTTC NA TRBV2 few TRBJ2-1 14
CASSLAGSYEQYF TGCGCCAGCAGCTTGGCCGGGTCCTACGAGCAGTACTTC NA TRBV5-1 NA TRBJ2-7 13
CASSSGQGAYEQYF TGCGCCAGCAGCTCGGGACAGGGGGCCTACGAGCAGTACTTC TRBD1 TRBV5-1 NA TRBJ2-7 14
CASPRTGQGYGYTF TGTGCCAGCCCCCGAACAGGGCAGGGGTATGGCTACACCTTC NA TRBV2 NA TRBJ1-2 14
CASSGGSIGYEQYF TGCGCCAGCAGCGGCGGGAGTATAGGCTACGAGCAGTACTTC TRBD2 TRBV5-1 NA TRBJ2-7 14
CASRQGNTEAFF TGTGCCAGCAGACAGGGAAACACTGAAGCTTTCTTT NA TRBV6-5 NA TRBJ1-1 12
CASSSGQISGANVLTF TGTGCCAGCAGCTCAGGACAGATCTCTGGGGCCAACGTCCTGACTTTC NA TRBV5-8 NA TRBJ2-6 16